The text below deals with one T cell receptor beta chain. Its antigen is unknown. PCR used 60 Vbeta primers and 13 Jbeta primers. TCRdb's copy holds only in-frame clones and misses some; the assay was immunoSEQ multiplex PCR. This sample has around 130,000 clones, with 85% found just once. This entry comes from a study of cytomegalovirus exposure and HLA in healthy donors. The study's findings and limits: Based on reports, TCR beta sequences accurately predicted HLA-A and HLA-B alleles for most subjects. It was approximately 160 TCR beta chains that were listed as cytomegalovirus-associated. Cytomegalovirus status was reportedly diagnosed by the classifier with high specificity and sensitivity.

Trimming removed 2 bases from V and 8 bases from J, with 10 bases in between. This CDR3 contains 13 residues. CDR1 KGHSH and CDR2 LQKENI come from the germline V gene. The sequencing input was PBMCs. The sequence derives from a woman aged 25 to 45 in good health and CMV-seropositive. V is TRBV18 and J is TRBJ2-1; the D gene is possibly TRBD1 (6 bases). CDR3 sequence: CASSPAGADEQFF. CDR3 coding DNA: TGTGCCAGCTCACCAGCAGGGGCGGATGAGCAGTTCTTC.